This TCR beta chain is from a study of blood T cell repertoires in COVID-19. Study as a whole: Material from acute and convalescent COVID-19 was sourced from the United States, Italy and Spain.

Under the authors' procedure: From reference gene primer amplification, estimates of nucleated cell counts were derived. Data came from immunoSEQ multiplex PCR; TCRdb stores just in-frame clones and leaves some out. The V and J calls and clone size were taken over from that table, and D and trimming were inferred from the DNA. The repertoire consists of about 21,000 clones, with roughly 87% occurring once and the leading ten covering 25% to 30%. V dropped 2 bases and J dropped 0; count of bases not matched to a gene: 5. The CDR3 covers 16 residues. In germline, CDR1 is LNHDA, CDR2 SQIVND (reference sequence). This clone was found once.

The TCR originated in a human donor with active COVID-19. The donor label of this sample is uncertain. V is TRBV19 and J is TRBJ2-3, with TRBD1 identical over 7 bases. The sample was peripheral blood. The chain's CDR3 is CASSIIGTASTDTQYF. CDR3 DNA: TGTGCCAGTAGTATAATCGGGACAGCTAGCACAGATACGCAGTATTTT.